This T cell receptor (beta chain) originates from a study of blood T cell repertoires in COVID-19. Study context: The samples span acute and convalescent COVID-19 from the United States, Italy and Spain.

Method: immunoSEQ multiplex PCR; TCRdb's copy keeps in-frame clones and lacks some. The profile shows 150,000 to 200,000 clones, approximately 88% of them singletons. Looked up from germline, CDR1 is MNHNS and CDR2 is SASEGT. The V gene lost 2 bases and the J gene lost 6 bases, with 13 bases spanning the gap. This CDR3 comprises 14 residues. Individuals aged about 18 to 90 years were recruited from 20 to 25 US areas. The recovered donors of Cohort 3 showed two negative PCRs, clearance, or symptom resolution. The rearrangement links TRBV6-1 to TRBJ1-1; a weak D match, TRBD1 (6 bases). The TCR sequence derives from a woman between 45 and 65 years old who had recovered from COVID-19. The specimen was PBMCs or T cells enriched from blood (not recorded which). The CDR3 DNA follows: TGTGCCAGCAGTGAAAGGGGGTTGGGGCCTGAAGCTTTCTTT. This codes for CASSERGLGPEAFF.